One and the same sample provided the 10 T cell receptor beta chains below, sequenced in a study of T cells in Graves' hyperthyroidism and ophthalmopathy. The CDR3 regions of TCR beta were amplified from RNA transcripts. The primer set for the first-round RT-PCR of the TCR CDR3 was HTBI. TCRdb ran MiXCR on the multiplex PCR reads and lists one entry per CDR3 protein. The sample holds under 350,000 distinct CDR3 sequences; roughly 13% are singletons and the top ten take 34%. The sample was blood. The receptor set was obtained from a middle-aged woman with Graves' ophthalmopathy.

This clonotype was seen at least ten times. The CDR3 nucleotides read TGCGCCAGCAGCTTGACAGACCCTTCCTACGAGCAGTACTTC. This gives the protein CASSLTDPSYEQYF. The chain combines TRBV5-1 with TRBJ2-7; D remains ambiguous. CDR3 length: 14 amino acids. Looked up from germline, CDR1 is SGHRS and CDR2 is YFSETQ. The germline V and J ends were trimmed by 1 base and 1 base, with 9 bases remaining between them.

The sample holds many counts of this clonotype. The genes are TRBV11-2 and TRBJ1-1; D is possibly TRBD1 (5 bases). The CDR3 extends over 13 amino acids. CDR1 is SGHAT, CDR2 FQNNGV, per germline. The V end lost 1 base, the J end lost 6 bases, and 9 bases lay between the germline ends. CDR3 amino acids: CASSLGQMAEAFF. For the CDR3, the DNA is TGTGCCAGCAGCTTAGGACAGATGGCTGAAGCTTTCTTT.

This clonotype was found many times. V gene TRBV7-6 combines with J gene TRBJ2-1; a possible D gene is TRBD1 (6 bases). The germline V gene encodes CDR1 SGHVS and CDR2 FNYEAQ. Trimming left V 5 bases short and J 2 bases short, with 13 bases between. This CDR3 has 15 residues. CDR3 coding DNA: TGTGCCAGCAGCAAAGAGACAGGCCCCTACAATGAGCAGTTCTTC. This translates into CASSKETGPYNEQFF.

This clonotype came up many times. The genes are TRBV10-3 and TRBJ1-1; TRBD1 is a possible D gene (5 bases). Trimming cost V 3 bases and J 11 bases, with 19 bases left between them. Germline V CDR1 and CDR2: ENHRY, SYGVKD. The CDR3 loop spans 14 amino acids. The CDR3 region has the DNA TGTGCCATCAGTGAAACTCCCAGGGAGGCTAAGGCTTTCTTT. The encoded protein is CAISETPREAKAFF.

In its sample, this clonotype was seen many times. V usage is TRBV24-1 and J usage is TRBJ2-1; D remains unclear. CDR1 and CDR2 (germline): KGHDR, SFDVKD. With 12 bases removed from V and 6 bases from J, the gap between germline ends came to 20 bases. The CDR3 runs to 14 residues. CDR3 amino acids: CAVSRWRGSNEQFF. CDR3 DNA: TGTGCCGTCAGCCGGTGGAGAGGTTCCAATGAGCAGTTCTTC.

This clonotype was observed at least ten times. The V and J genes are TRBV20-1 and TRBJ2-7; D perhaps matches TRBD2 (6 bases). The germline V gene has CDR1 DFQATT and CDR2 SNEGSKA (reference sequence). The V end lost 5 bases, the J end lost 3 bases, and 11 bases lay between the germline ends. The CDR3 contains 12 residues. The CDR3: CSADYSGYEQYF. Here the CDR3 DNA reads TGCAGTGCTGACTATAGCGGCTACGAGCAGTACTTC.

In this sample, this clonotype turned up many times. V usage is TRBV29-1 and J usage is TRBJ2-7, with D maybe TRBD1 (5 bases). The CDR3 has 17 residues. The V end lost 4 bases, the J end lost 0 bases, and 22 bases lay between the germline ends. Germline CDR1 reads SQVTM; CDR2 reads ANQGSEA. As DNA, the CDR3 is TGCAGCGTTGGTATGCCCCAGGGCAAAAGGACCTCCTACGAGCAGTACTTC. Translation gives CSVGMPQGKRTSYEQYF.

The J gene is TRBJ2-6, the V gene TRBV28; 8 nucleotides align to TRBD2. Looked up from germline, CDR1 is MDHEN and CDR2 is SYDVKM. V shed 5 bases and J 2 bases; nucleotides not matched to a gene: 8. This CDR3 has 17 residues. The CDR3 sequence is CASSHTWGLAGANVLTF. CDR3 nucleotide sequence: TGTGCCAGCAGTCACACCTGGGGACTAGCTGGGGCCAACGTCCTGACTTTC.

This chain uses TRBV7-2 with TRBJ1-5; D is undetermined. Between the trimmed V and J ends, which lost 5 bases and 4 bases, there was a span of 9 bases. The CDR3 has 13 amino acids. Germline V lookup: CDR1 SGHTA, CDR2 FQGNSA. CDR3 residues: CASSIDLNQPQHF. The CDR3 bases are TGTGCCAGCAGCATAGACCTGAATCAGCCCCAGCATTTT.

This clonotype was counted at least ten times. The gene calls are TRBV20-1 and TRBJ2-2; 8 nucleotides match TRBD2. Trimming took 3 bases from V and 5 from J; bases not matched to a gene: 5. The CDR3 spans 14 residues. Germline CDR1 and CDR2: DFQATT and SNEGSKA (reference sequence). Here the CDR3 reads CSARVSGMTGELFF. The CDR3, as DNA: TGCAGTGCTAGGGTTAGCGGGATGACCGGGGAGCTGTTTTTT.